These 23 T cell receptor beta chains were sequenced from one sample in a study of identical twins. TCRdb reprocessed the 5' RACE reads with MiXCR, giving one entry per CDR3 protein. The table includes about 530,000 distinct CDR3 sequences, around 24% detected once. This sample also appeared in a second study, on yellow fever vaccine responses in identical twins.

The sequenced sample was CD4+ T cells sorted from blood. The receptors come from a woman aged 18-30 years in good health.

This clonotype was counted only a few times. The rearrangement uses TRBV6-5 and TRBJ1-6, with a weak D call TRBD1 (6 bases). Germline CDR1 is MNHEY and CDR2 is SVGAGI. CDR3 length: 18 residues. V lost 0 bases to trimming and J lost 2 bases, with 14 bases between them. This chain's CDR3 is CASSYSIVGAAYNSPLHF. The DNA for the CDR3 is TGTGCCAGCAGTTACTCGATTGTGGGGGCCGCCTATAATTCACCCCTCCACTTT.

This clonotype was seen only a few times. The chain joins TRBV7-8 to TRBJ1-5; a weak D match, TRBD1 (6 bases). This CDR3 has 18 residues. Per germline, CDR1 SGHVS and CDR2 FQNEAQ. The V and J ends lost 5 bases and 6 bases respectively, with 26 bases between them. The CDR3 loop is CASSVQGIVGLLAQPQHF. The CDR3 DNA follows: TGTGCCAGCAGCGTACAGGGAATAGTGGGCCTTCTCGCTCAGCCCCAGCATTTT.

The rearrangement uses TRBV7-8 and TRBJ2-1; tentative D call: TRBD2 (5 bases). Trimming stripped 6 bases from V and 9 bases from J, with 24 bases between. The CDR3 covers 16 residues. In germline, CDR1 is SGHVS, CDR2 FQNEAQ. The CDR3 DNA follows: TGTGCCAGCAGTATCGAAACCGGGAACGGAAGGACTGAGCAGTTCTTC. Protein product: CASSIETGNGRTEQFF.

This rearrangement joins TRBV20-1 to TRBJ2-7; D unresolved. The CDR3 spans 14 residues. V shed 0 bases and J shed 5 bases, with 14 bases lying between them. Germline V gene sequence: CDR1 DFQATT, CDR2 SNEGSKA (reference sequence). The CDR3 nucleotides read TGCAGTGCTAGAGATACGAGGAATCTCCACGAGCAGTACGTC. The encoded protein is CSARDTRNLHEQYV.

This clonotype has a handful of counts. The rearrangement links TRBV7-6 to TRBJ2-1; 8 positions match TRBD2. This CDR3 spans 13 amino acids. CDR1 and CDR2 (germline): SGHVS, FNYEAQ. Unmatched junction bases numbered 3, after V lost 3 bases and J lost 8 bases. DNA for the CDR3: TGTGCCAGCAGCTTTCTTAGCGGGGATGAGCAGTTCTTC. Its protein is CASSFLSGDEQFF. The full variable domain, its missing parts supplied by reference TRBV7-6 and TRBJ2-1, is GAGVSQSPRYKVTKRGQDVALRCDPISGHVSLYWYRQALGQGPEFLTYFNYEAQQDKSGLPNDRFSAERPEGSISTLTIQRTEQRDSAMYRCASSFLSGDEQFFGPGTRLTVL.

This clonotype has more than one count but fewer than ten. The J gene is TRBJ2-3, the V gene TRBV27, with D unclear. This CDR3 spans 16 amino acids. The germline V and J ends were trimmed by 6 bases and 4 bases, with 20 bases remaining between them. Germline V gives CDR1 MNHEY, CDR2 SMNVEV (reference sequence). CDR3 nucleotides: TGTGCCAGCAGCCCCTTCGCGGAGCCCTGGTCAGATACGCAGTATTTT. Amino acids: CASSPFAEPWSDTQYF.

V gene TRBV5-1 combines with J gene TRBJ2-1, with D perhaps TRBD2 (5 bases). This CDR3 comprises 15 residues. Germline CDR1 SGHRS, CDR2 YFSETQ. With 1 base removed from V and 4 bases from J, the gap between germline ends came to 12 bases. CDR3 nucleotides: TGCGCCAGCAGCTTGTTCCCCTGGGAGTACAATGAGCAGTTCTTC. It codes for CASSLFPWEYNEQFF.

This clonotype was seen a few times. The chain carries TRBV27 and TRBJ2-5; maybe TRBD1 (5 bases). CDR1 and CDR2 from the germline V gene are MNHEY and SMNVEV (reference sequence). V shed 9 bases and J shed 4 bases, with 18 bases lying between them. The CDR3 consists of 14 residues. The CDR3 coding sequence is TGTGCCAGTCGGCAAGAAGGGGCTGGAGAGACCCAGTACTTC. This sequence encodes CASRQEGAGETQYF.

CDR3 loop: CATSRVSGDQETQYF. As DNA, the CDR3 is TGTGCCACCAGCAGAGTCTCCGGGGACCAAGAGACCCAGTACTTC. This rearrangement joins TRBV15 to TRBJ2-5, with D tentatively TRBD2 (5 bases). The germline V and J ends were trimmed by 1 base and 0 bases, with 9 bases remaining between them. This CDR3 is 15 amino acids long. The germline CDR1 and CDR2 sequences are LNHNV and YYDKDF (reference sequence).

The chain uses TRBV6-5 and TRBJ2-7; D may correspond to TRBD1 or TRBD2 (6 bases each). The CDR3 is 13 residues long. V gave up 4 bases and J gave up 7 bases, with 14 bases separating them. In germline, CDR1 is MNHEY, CDR2 SVGAGI. The CDR3 protein is CASSWAEGGEQYF. CDR3 bases: TGTGCCAGCAGTTGGGCCGAAGGGGGGGAGCAGTACTTC.

CDR3 sequence reads: CAISDVQPSNQPQHF. CDR3 bases: TGTGCCATCAGTGACGTCCAGCCTAGCAATCAGCCCCAGCATTTT. The V and J genes are TRBV10-3 and TRBJ1-5; D gene unclear. Looked up from germline, CDR1 is ENHRY and CDR2 is SYGVKD. The CDR3 is 15 amino acids. Trimming cost V 3 bases and J 0 bases, with 9 bases left between them.

This clonotype was detected only once. The rearrangement joins TRBV4-2 to TRBJ2-6; TRBD1 is a possible D gene (5 bases). Between the trimmed V and J ends, which lost 0 bases and 1 base, there was a span of 13 bases. In germline, CDR1 is LGHNA, CDR2 YNFKEQ. This CDR3 spans 18 amino acids. This CDR3 is CASSQETAKASGANVLTF. In nucleotides, the CDR3 is TGTGCCAGCAGCCAAGAGACAGCAAAGGCATCTGGGGCCAACGTCCTGACTTTC.

V usage is TRBV6-5 and J usage is TRBJ2-3, with unresolved D. Between the trimmed V and J ends, which lost 5 bases and 8 bases, there was a span of 11 bases. CDR1 and CDR2 (germline): MNHEY, SVGAGI. The CDR3 extends over 12 amino acids. CDR3 protein: CASSRPLGTQYF. For the CDR3, the DNA is TGTGCCAGCAGTCGTCCGCTTGGTACGCAGTATTTT.

This clonotype was observed a few times. The chain employs TRBV6-5 and TRBJ2-1; D gene uncertain. The CDR3 is 12 residues long. The ends were cut back, 5 bases at V and 8 bases at J, with 10 bases in the middle. Germline CDR1 reads MNHEY; CDR2 reads SVGAGI. The CDR3 DNA follows: TGTGCCAGCAGTGCCCTTCCTCATGAGCAGTTCTTC. Amino acids: CASSALPHEQFF.

The chain uses TRBV6-1 and TRBJ1-2; 9 bases line up with TRBD1. The CDR3 runs to 14 residues. Germline CDR1 MNHNS, CDR2 SASEGT. Germline trimming cut 7 bases from V and 8 bases from J; bases unmatched to any gene: 11. CDR3 DNA: TGTGCCAGCAACCCCAGGGGGACAGGGTACGGCTACACCTTC. It codes for CASNPRGTGYGYTF.

This clonotype was seen more than once but under ten times. The chain combines TRBV3-1 with TRBJ2-2; no definite D call. This CDR3 contains 13 residues. Trimming left V 2 bases short and J 7 bases short, with 8 bases between. CDR1 is LGHDT, CDR2 YNNKEL, per germline (reference sequence). DNA of the CDR3: TGTGCCAGCAGCCAAATGGCCATCGGGGAGCTGTTTTTT. Protein: CASSQMAIGELFF.

The CDR3 nucleotides are TGCAGCGCAAAGGTCGACAGGGGTTCGGGGACTGAAGCTTTCTTT. Translation: CSAKVDRGSGTEAFF. The V and J genes are TRBV29-1 and TRBJ1-1; 8 bases match TRBD1. V gave up 7 bases and J gave up 5 bases; unmatched junction bases: 15. CDR1 is SQVTM and CDR2 is ANQGSEA in the germline V gene. The CDR3 runs to 15 residues.

The gene calls are TRBV27 and TRBJ2-7, with 7 bases identical to TRBD2. The CDR3 is made up of 15 amino acids. Losses at the gene ends were 2 bases for V and 3 bases for J; bases not matched to a gene: 7. CDR1 MNHEY and CDR2 SMNVEV come from the germline V gene (reference sequence). DNA of the CDR3: TGTGCCAGCAGTTTAAGAGGGGACTACATCTACGAGCAGTACTTC. Protein: CASSLRGDYIYEQYF.

The table lists this clonotype with a few counts. The chain joins TRBV27 to TRBJ2-5; the match to TRBD1 covers 8 bases. Looked up from germline, CDR1 is MNHEY and CDR2 is SMNVEV (reference sequence). This CDR3 has 13 residues. J gave up 3 bases and V 6 bases, and 3 bases lay outside the gene matches. DNA of the CDR3: TGTGCCAGCAGCTACAGGGGGGAAGAGACCCAGTACTTC. Amino acid sequence: CASSYRGEETQYF.

This rearrangement joins TRBV12-3 or TRBV12-4 to TRBJ2-1; TRBD1 is a possible D gene (5 bases). The CDR3 spans 14 residues. The V end was cut by 7 bases, the J end by 5 bases, with 15 bases between. DNA of the CDR3: TGTGCCAGCATTGGCAGGGAAGGGGACAATGAGCAGTTCTTC. Translation gives CASIGREGDNEQFF.

V and J are TRBV6-2 or TRBV6-3 and TRBJ2-1; 8 bases fit TRBD2. This CDR3 region has 16 residues. The germline gives CDR1 MNHEY, CDR2 SVGEGT. Losses at the gene ends were 9 bases for V and 3 bases for J; bases not matched to a gene: 13. CDR3 sequence (DNA): TGTGCCAGAATCAATAGGCGGGGGGCCGTCTACAATGAGCAGTTCTTC. Its translation is CARINRRGAVYNEQFF.

The chain couples TRBV6-1 to TRBJ1-2; D is undetermined. This CDR3 has 14 residues. The germline V and J ends were trimmed by 1 base and 4 bases, with 10 bases remaining between them. The germline gives CDR1 MNHNS, CDR2 SASEGT. The CDR3 protein is CASSEDQPLYGYTF. CDR3 DNA sequence: TGTGCCAGCAGTGAAGATCAACCCCTCTATGGCTACACCTTC.

The chain combines TRBV12-3 or TRBV12-4 with TRBJ2-2; 13 bases are shared with TRBD2. V gave up 5 bases and J gave up 8 bases; unmatched junction bases: 5. The CDR3 consists of 15 residues. CDR3 amino acids: CASSGLAGVEGELFF. In DNA, the CDR3 is TGTGCCAGCAGTGGACTAGCGGGGGTGGAGGGGGAGCTGTTTTTT.